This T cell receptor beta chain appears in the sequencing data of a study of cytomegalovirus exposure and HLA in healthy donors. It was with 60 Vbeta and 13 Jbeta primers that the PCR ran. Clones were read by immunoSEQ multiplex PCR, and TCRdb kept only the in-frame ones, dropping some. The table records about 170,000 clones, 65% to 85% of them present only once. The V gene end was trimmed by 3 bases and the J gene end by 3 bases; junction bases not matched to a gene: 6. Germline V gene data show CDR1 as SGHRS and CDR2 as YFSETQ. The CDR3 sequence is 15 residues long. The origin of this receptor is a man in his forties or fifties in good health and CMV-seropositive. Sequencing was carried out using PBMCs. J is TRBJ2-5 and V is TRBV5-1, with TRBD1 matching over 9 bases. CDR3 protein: CASSSGQGVEETQYF. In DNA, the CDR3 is TGCGCCAGCAGCTCGGGACAGGGAGTTGAAGAGACCCAGTACTTC.